This is a list of T cell receptor beta chains from one sample in a study of human T cells and chemical hapten exposure. TCRdb re-called the RACE reads with MiXCR, one entry per CDR3 protein. The table has tens of thousands of distinct CDR3 sequences, about 10% seen once. The source material was whole blood, sampled in connection with sensitization to the hapten diphenylcyclopropenone (DPC). Receptors were obtained from a woman aged 50 to 60 with alopecia areata. Some clones in this sample may be carry-over from other donors' samples. CDR3s include the opening cysteine and the closing phenylalanine or tryptophan. The order of the fields is J gene, D gene, V gene, clone size, CDR3 protein, CDR3 DNA. A D gene is named only where the DNA matches it firmly. Rows may omit the clone size; those that give it use once, few, many or a size class.

j_call: TRBJ1-6
d_call: .
v_call: TRBV5-1
clone_size: .
cdr3_aa: CASSLSVMSSYNSPLHF
cdr3_nt: TGCGCCAGCAGCTTGTCAGTCATGAGCTCCTATAATTCACCCCTCCACTTT

j_call: TRBJ2-1
d_call: .
v_call: TRBV28
clone_size: few
cdr3_aa: CASSFRAGSSNEQFF
cdr3_nt: TGTGCCAGCTCGTTTCGGGCTGGGTCTAGCAATGAGCAGTTCTTC

j_call: TRBJ2-2
d_call: .
v_call: TRBV20-1
clone_size: .
cdr3_aa: CSAPWRGGHTGELFF
cdr3_nt: TGCAGTGCCCCTTGGCGGGGTGGGCACACCGGGGAGCTGTTTTTT

j_call: TRBJ2-7
d_call: .
v_call: TRBV19
clone_size: .
cdr3_aa: CASSMVAAGGEQYF
cdr3_nt: TGTGCCAGTAGTATGGTAGCGGCCGGCGGCGAGCAGTACTTC

j_call: TRBJ2-3
d_call: TRBD1
v_call: TRBV7-2
clone_size: .
cdr3_aa: CASSLAPTGGGTDTQYF
cdr3_nt: TGTGCCAGCAGCTTAGCCCCGACAGGGGGCGGAACAGATACGCAGTATTTT

j_call: TRBJ2-1
d_call: .
v_call: TRBV28
clone_size: many
cdr3_aa: CASRGGGRNEQFF
cdr3_nt: TGTGCCAGCAGAGGGGGGGGACGGAATGAGCAGTTCTTC

j_call: TRBJ1-4
d_call: TRBD1
v_call: TRBV20-1
clone_size: .
cdr3_aa: CSARGTGGRGEKLFF
cdr3_nt: TGCAGTGCTAGGGGGACAGGGGGACGAGGGGAAAAACTGTTTTTT

j_call: TRBJ2-2
d_call: .
v_call: TRBV10-3
clone_size: few
cdr3_aa: CAISVHGSGELFF
cdr3_nt: TGTGCCATCAGTGTACACGGCTCCGGGGAGCTGTTTTTT

j_call: TRBJ2-7
d_call: .
v_call: TRBV12-5
clone_size: many
cdr3_aa: CASGLGTGSSYEQYF
cdr3_nt: TGTGCTAGTGGTTTGGGCACAGGAAGCTCCTACGAGCAGTACTTC

j_call: TRBJ1-5
d_call: TRBD1
v_call: TRBV4-3
clone_size: many
cdr3_aa: CASSPGHGQGDNQPQHF
cdr3_nt: TGCGCCAGCAGCCCCGGTCACGGACAGGGAGATAATCAGCCCCAGCATTTT

j_call: TRBJ1-6
d_call: .
v_call: TRBV5-6
clone_size: many
cdr3_aa: CASSLGSIYGSPLHF
cdr3_nt: TGTGCCAGCAGCCTAGGAAGTATTTATGGTTCACCCCTCCACTTT

j_call: TRBJ2-5
d_call: .
v_call: TRBV7-8
clone_size: few
cdr3_aa: CASSLARRLRQTQYF
cdr3_nt: TGTGCCAGCAGCTTAGCGCGGAGACTCCGTCAGACCCAGTACTTC

j_call: TRBJ2-3
d_call: .
v_call: TRBV27
clone_size: many
cdr3_aa: CASSLSSGSFISDTQYF
cdr3_nt: TGTGCCAGCAGTTTATCCAGTGGCAGTTTTATATCGGATACGCAGTATTTT

j_call: TRBJ1-4
d_call: .
v_call: TRBV18
clone_size: many
cdr3_aa: CASSSESEKLFF
cdr3_nt: TGTGCCAGCTCATCTGAGTCTGAAAAACTGTTTTTT